Given below is one TCR beta chain in context. The sample comes from a study of blood T cell repertoires in COVID-19. Study details: Researchers got acute and convalescent COVID-19 samples from the United States, Italy and Spain. In each case, the material was cDNA or gDNA derived from T cells, B-cell-depleted T cells, or PBMCs.

Clones were read by immunoSEQ multiplex PCR, and TCRdb kept only the in-frame ones, dropping some. The table has around 310,000 clones, almost 90% seen once. Germline loops: CDR1 MDHEN, CDR2 SYDVKM. CDR3 size: 11 residues. V was clipped by 6 bases and J by 11 bases; unmatched bases: 6. The sequenced material came from peripheral blood. The receptor was derived from a woman aged 40 to 50 with COVID-19, enrolled during active disease. The chain uses TRBV28 and TRBJ1-1, with 7 bases matching TRBD1. CDR3 region: CASSPTGEAFF. CDR3 bases: TGTGCCAGCAGCCCTACAGGGGAGGCTTTCTTT.